The 30 T cell receptor beta chains given below trace back to one sample, sequenced in a study of CD8 T cells in ankylosing spondylitis. Their cognate antigens are unknown. TCRdb recomputed calls from the 5' RACE reads with MiXCR, one row per CDR3 protein. The table records roughly 670,000 distinct CDR3 sequences, around 20% of them present only once. General observations from the study: Among TCR beta sequences, a motif of several highly homologous variants appeared characteristic of ankylosing spondylitis blood.

The specimen was blood, either unsorted or a sorted T cell fraction (not recorded which). The receptors shown here come from a male donor with ankylosing spondylitis.

This clonotype was observed a handful of times. The chain employs TRBV7-2 and TRBJ1-2, with a tentative D call TRBD1 (6 bases). From germline, CDR1 is SGHTA and CDR2 FQGNSA. V was shortened by 5 bases and J by 6 bases, with 13 bases between the two germline ends. The CDR3 is 13 residues long. CDR3 region: CASSPQGRNGYTF. The CDR3 region has the DNA TGTGCCAGCAGCCCCCAGGGGAGGAATGGCTACACCTTC.

Ten or more counts support this clonotype. The V call is TRBV12-3 or TRBV12-4, the J call TRBJ1-3; 10 bases match TRBD1. The CDR3 totals 16 residues. The V segment lost 8 bases and the J segment 3 bases; nucleotides outside the gene matches: 10. This CDR3 reads CASGIWTGGNGNTIYF. In DNA form, the CDR3 reads TGTGCCAGCGGAATTTGGACAGGGGGGAATGGAAACACCATATATTTT.

The chain combines TRBV9 with TRBJ1-1; 8 bases are shared with TRBD1. This CDR3 has 17 residues. In germline, CDR1 is SGDLS, CDR2 YYNGEE. The ends lost 0 bases at V and 0 bases at J; junction bases unmatched: 7. The CDR3 nucleotides read TGTGCCAGCAGCGTAGGCGTGGGGACAGGAATGAACACTGAAGCTTTCTTT. Its translation: CASSVGVGTGMNTEAFF.

This clonotype occurred many times. The chain links TRBV29-1 to TRBJ2-3; 8 nucleotides agree with TRBD2. CDR3 length: 15 amino acids. CDR1 is SQVTM, CDR2 ANQGSEA, per germline. The junction had 8 bases not matched to a gene; V was cut back by 4 bases and J by 2 bases. CDR3 nucleotides: TGCAGCGTTGCCGGGGCTAGCGGGCCCACAGATACGCAGTATTTT. As protein: CSVAGASGPTDTQYF.

The chain couples TRBV24-1 to TRBJ2-7; 8 nucleotides agree with TRBD1. V lost 9 bases and J lost 3; bases outside the gene matches: 9. This CDR3 is built from 14 residues. Per the germline V gene, CDR1 is KGHDR and CDR2 is SFDVKD. The DNA of the CDR3 is TGTGCCACCCGTTCGGGACAGGATTACTACGAGCAGTACTTC. Translation gives CATRSGQDYYEQYF.

This chain links TRBV7-3 with TRBJ2-3, with TRBD1 as a possible D gene (6 bases). V was cut by 5 bases and J by 5 bases, with 20 bases left in between. Germline assignment: CDR1 SGHTA and CDR2 FQGTGA. CDR3 length: 16 amino acids. CDR3 coding DNA: TGTGCCAGCAGCCCAACGGCAGGACAGCCACAAGATACGCAGTATTTT. This codes for CASSPTAGQPQDTQYF.

This clonotype appeared many times. This chain links TRBV12-3 or TRBV12-4 with TRBJ1-5; D is unresolved. This CDR3 is built from 16 residues. Trimming took 0 bases from V and 3 from J, leaving 12 bases between them. The CDR3 loop reads CASSLAYGIDNQPQHF. For the CDR3, the DNA is TGTGCCAGCAGTTTAGCGTACGGGATCGACAATCAGCCCCAGCATTTT.

This clonotype showed up just a few times. The chain couples TRBV24-1 to TRBJ2-7, with a possible D match to TRBD2 (6 bases). The CDR3 length is 13 residues. Deletions cut 3 bases from V and 6 bases from J, with 11 bases between. The germline V gene encodes CDR1 KGHDR and CDR2 SFDVKD. The CDR3 is CATSDVTSFEQYF. DNA for the CDR3: TGTGCCACCAGTGATGTTACTAGCTTCGAGCAGTACTTC.

The chain links TRBV5-1 to TRBJ2-1, with 8 bases aligning to TRBD1. CDR1 is SGHRS and CDR2 is YFSETQ in the germline V gene. The CDR3 extends over 15 amino acids. Trimming at V came to 5 bases and at J to 4 bases, leaving 8 bases not matched to a gene. Here the CDR3 DNA reads TGCGCCAGCAGTTACCGGGACAGGCATTACAATGAGCAGTTCTTC. It specifies CASSYRDRHYNEQFF.

This clonotype was found a few times. The chain employs TRBV29-1 and TRBJ2-2, with D possibly matching TRBD1 (5 bases). Germline-derived CDR1 and CDR2 are SQVTM and ANQGSEA. CDR3 length: 13 residues. V gave up 5 bases and J gave up 1 base, with 8 bases separating them. DNA for the CDR3: TGCAGCGTTTATCAGGGGAACACCGGGGAGCTGTTTTTT. Protein product: CSVYQGNTGELFF.

This clonotype was observed a handful of times. The chain carries TRBV2 and TRBJ1-2, with no clear D. Trimming left V 7 bases short and J 1 base short, with 22 bases between. The CDR3 spans 17 residues. Germline CDR1 is SNHLY and CDR2 is FYNNEI. In DNA form, the CDR3 reads TGTGCCAGCACCTTACCCAGGCGAAGATCCGATAACTATGGCTACACCTTC. As protein: CASTLPRRRSDNYGYTF.

This clonotype has more than one count but fewer than ten. J is TRBJ2-5 and V is TRBV10-3, with D perhaps TRBD1 or TRBD2 (6 bases each). This CDR3 region has 13 residues. Germline CDR1 reads ENHRY; CDR2 reads SYGVKD. The V end lost 5 bases, the J end lost 4 bases, and 11 bases lay between the germline ends. CDR3 protein: CAISRGAGETQYF. CDR3 nucleotides: TGTGCCATCAGTAGGGGGGCTGGAGAGACCCAGTACTTC.

This clonotype occurred a few times. This chain connects TRBV5-1 to TRBJ1-5; 8 nucleotides align to TRBD1. The CDR3 is 15 residues long. V lost 0 bases, J lost 5 bases, and 4 bases stayed unmatched. Germline V gene data show CDR1 as SGHRS and CDR2 as YFSETQ. Here the CDR3 DNA reads TGCGCCAGCAGCTTGGGGCAGGGGGCTGATCAGCCCCAGCATTTT. It encodes CASSLGQGADQPQHF.

The chain has TRBV5-1 and TRBJ2-7; D might be TRBD1 (5 bases). Germline V gene sequence: CDR1 SGHRS, CDR2 YFSETQ. V gave up 0 bases and J gave up 6 bases, with 13 bases separating them. The CDR3 is 14 residues long. The CDR3 DNA reads TGCGCCAGCAGCTTGGCTGGCAGGGAAAGCGAGCAGTACTTC. Its protein product is CASSLAGRESEQYF.

This clonotype was seen only a few times. This chain connects TRBV20-1 to TRBJ2-1; D perhaps matches TRBD2 (5 bases). The germline V gene encodes CDR1 DFQATT and CDR2 SNEGSKA (reference sequence). There are 14 residues in the CDR3. Trimming stripped 3 bases from V and 0 bases from J, with 9 bases between. The CDR3 spells CSARDFRSYNEQFF. CDR3 bases: TGCAGTGCTAGGGACTTCCGCTCCTACAATGAGCAGTTCTTC.

This chain links TRBV29-1 with TRBJ1-1; D not resolved. Germline assignment: CDR1 SQVTM and CDR2 ANQGSEA. Between the trimmed V and J ends, which lost 6 bases and 5 bases, there was a span of 13 bases. The length of the CDR3 is 12 residues. The CDR3 sequence: CSVVGLETEAFF. CDR3 nucleotide sequence: TGCAGCGTCGTCGGGTTGGAGACTGAAGCTTTCTTT. The full variable domain, with the rest looked up from reference TRBV29-1 and TRBJ1-1, is SAVISQKPSRDICQRGTSLTIQCQVDSQVTMMFWYRQQPGQSLTLIATANQGSEATYESGFVIDKFPISRPNLTFSTLTVSNMSPEDSSIYLCSVVGLETEAFFGQGTRLTVV.

This clonotype was seen only a few times. This chain joins TRBV7-8 and TRBJ2-1; 13 bases map to TRBD2. After removal of 4 bases from V and 10 bases from J, the junction contained 1 base not matched to a gene. Per the germline V gene, CDR1 is SGHVS and CDR2 is FQNEAQ. The CDR3 is 13 residues long. Here the CDR3 reads CASSWGLAGEQFF. CDR3 bases: TGTGCCAGCAGCTGGGGACTAGCGGGAGAGCAGTTCTTC.

The genes are TRBV6-1 and TRBJ1-3; TRBD1 is a possible D gene (5 bases). The V and J ends lost 10 bases and 3 bases respectively, with 19 bases between them. Germline CDR1 MNHNS, CDR2 SASEGT. CDR3 length: 15 amino acids. CDR3 loop: CATHDNGGYGNTIYF. CDR3 DNA sequence: TGTGCCACCCATGACAACGGGGGATATGGAAACACCATATATTTT.

The V and J genes are TRBV20-1 and TRBJ1-1; the D is unclear. Germline-derived CDR1 and CDR2 are DFQATT and SNEGSKA (reference sequence). Trimming stripped 3 bases from V and 10 bases from J, with 9 bases between. The CDR3 is 10 residues long. The CDR3 is CSASHSVAFF. CDR3 DNA sequence: TGCAGTGCTAGCCACAGCGTAGCTTTCTTT.

V is TRBV20-1 and J is TRBJ2-2; D not certain. The V end lost 3 bases, the J end lost 3 bases, and 2 bases lay between the germline ends. Germline V lookup: CDR1 DFQATT, CDR2 SNEGSKA (reference sequence). The CDR3 is 11 amino acids. The chain's CDR3 is CSARDTGELFF. The CDR3 DNA is TGCAGTGCTAGGGACACCGGGGAGCTGTTTTTT.

This chain connects TRBV4-1 to TRBJ2-5; 9 bases are shared with TRBD2. This CDR3 spans 16 amino acids. V shed 5 bases and J 0 bases; nucleotides not matched to a gene: 7. Germline V lookup: CDR1 MGHRA, CDR2 YSYEKL. The CDR3 spells CASSNGAGGYQETQYF. CDR3 sequence (DNA): TGCGCCAGCAGCAACGGGGCGGGGGGGTACCAAGAGACCCAGTACTTC.

This clonotype was seen only a few times. The CDR3 protein is CASGLGRDNSYNEQFF. CDR3 in DNA: TGTGCTAGTGGTTTGGGCCGGGACAACTCCTACAATGAGCAGTTCTTC. The V call is TRBV12-5, the J call TRBJ2-1, with D maybe TRBD1 (6 bases). This CDR3 spans 16 amino acids. V was pared by 1 base and J by 0 bases, with 10 bases between. Germline V gene data show CDR1 as LGHNT and CDR2 as FRNRAP. The full variable domain, with the rest looked up from reference TRBV12-5 and TRBJ2-1, is DARVTQTPRHKVTEMGQEVTMRCQPILGHNTVFWYRQTMMQGLELLAYFRNRAPLDDSGMPKDRFSAEMPDATLATLKIQPSEPRDSAVYFCASGLGRDNSYNEQFFGPGTRLTVL.

The chain uses TRBV29-1 and TRBJ2-5; 7 positions match TRBD2. After removal of 3 bases from V and 0 bases from J, the junction contained 1 base not matched to a gene. CDR3 size: 13 residues. Germline assignment: CDR1 SQVTM and CDR2 ANQGSEA. The CDR3 protein is CSVDGGDQETQYF. CDR3 sequence (DNA): TGCAGCGTTGATGGGGGGGACCAAGAGACCCAGTACTTC.

V gene TRBV5-1 combines with J gene TRBJ2-7; D gene unclear. V was clipped by 5 bases and J by 0 bases, with 12 bases between them. The germline CDR1 and CDR2 sequences are SGHRS and YFSETQ. The CDR3 contains 14 residues. The CDR3 protein is CASSSIVSSYEQYF. The CDR3 DNA sequence: TGCGCCAGCAGTAGCATAGTAAGCTCCTACGAGCAGTACTTC.

The rearrangement uses TRBV20-1 and TRBJ2-7; the D gene is possibly TRBD2 (6 bases). CDR1 is DFQATT and CDR2 is SNEGSKA in the germline V gene (reference sequence). V shed 6 bases and J shed 3 bases, with 18 bases lying between them. CDR3 length equals 14 residues. As DNA, the CDR3 is TGCAGTGCGCCGGACCCGGGACTGAACTACGAGCAGTACTTC. Translated, it gives CSAPDPGLNYEQYF.

J is TRBJ2-5 and V is TRBV4-1; the match to TRBD1 covers 11 bases. In germline, CDR1 is MGHRA, CDR2 YSYEKL. V lost 2 bases to trimming and J lost 1 base; unmatched junction nucleotides: 6. This CDR3 contains 17 residues. CDR3: CASSQLWTGGFQETQYF. In nucleotides, the CDR3 is TGCGCCAGCAGCCAACTATGGACAGGGGGCTTCCAAGAGACCCAGTACTTC.

This clonotype was seen more than once but under ten times. J is TRBJ2-1 and V is TRBV7-2; 9 positions agree with TRBD2. The J segment lost 9 bases and the V segment lost 3 bases, leaving 6 bases of the junction unmatched. Per germline, CDR1 SGHTA and CDR2 FQGNSA. This CDR3 comprises 14 residues. This CDR3 reads CASSFERGAFEQFF. DNA for the CDR3: TGTGCCAGCAGCTTTGAGCGGGGGGCTTTTGAGCAGTTCTTC.

This clonotype occurred many times. The chain couples TRBV7-3 to TRBJ2-1; 7 nucleotides match TRBD2. Losses at the gene ends were 5 bases for V and 7 bases for J; bases not matched to a gene: 5. This CDR3 is built from 13 residues. Germline CDR1 is SGHTA and CDR2 is FQGTGA. The CDR3 region is CASSHGGGNEQFF. The CDR3 DNA is TGTGCCAGCAGCCATGGGGGGGGGAATGAGCAGTTCTTC.

The chain is built from TRBV7-9 and TRBJ2-7, with no clear D. Germline lookup yields CDR1 SEHNR and CDR2 FQNEAQ (reference sequence). CDR3 length equals 11 residues. Trimming left V 5 bases short and J 7 bases short, with 9 bases between. The CDR3 DNA is TGTGCCAGCAGCCCAGCTCAAGAGCAGTACTTC. Protein: CASSPAQEQYF.

This CDR3 is CASSLARGDQPQHF. The CDR3 bases are TGTGCCAGCAGCTTGGCCCGGGGCGATCAGCCCCAGCATTTT. The chain carries TRBV5-5 and TRBJ1-5; perhaps TRBD1 as D (5 bases). This CDR3 has 14 residues. V lost 0 bases and J 5 bases, leaving 9 bases between the germline ends. Germline V CDR1 and CDR2: SGHKS, YYEKEE (reference sequence).